This TCR beta chain was recovered during a study of T cell responses to AZD1222 COVID-19 vaccine. General study points: Spike was spanned by vaccine-associated CD4 TCRs, with dominance at 160-218 and 743-854. In a largely white British group with more females than males, clonal diversity was possibly underestimated. Seropositive status at baseline applied to only a handful of AZD1222 recipients.

Libraries were prepared by immunoSEQ multiplex PCR; TCRdb keeps only in-frame clonotypes and omits some of them. The sample contains around 110,000 clones, over 75% of which appear only once. The CDR3 is 15 amino acids. V lost 3 bases and J lost 5; bases outside the gene matches: 11. Germline V CDR1 and CDR2: DFQATT, SNEGSKA (reference sequence). As for this clone: Its specificity is not known.

The sequence came from an adult in good health. This specimen consisted of peripheral blood, obtained on day 0 of AZD1222 vaccination. The chain carries TRBV20-1 and TRBJ2-5; 8 nucleotides match TRBD1. DNA of the CDR3: TGCAGTGCTAGTCCCATTGGACAGGGCGGGGAGACCCAGTACTTC. Translated: CSASPIGQGGETQYF.